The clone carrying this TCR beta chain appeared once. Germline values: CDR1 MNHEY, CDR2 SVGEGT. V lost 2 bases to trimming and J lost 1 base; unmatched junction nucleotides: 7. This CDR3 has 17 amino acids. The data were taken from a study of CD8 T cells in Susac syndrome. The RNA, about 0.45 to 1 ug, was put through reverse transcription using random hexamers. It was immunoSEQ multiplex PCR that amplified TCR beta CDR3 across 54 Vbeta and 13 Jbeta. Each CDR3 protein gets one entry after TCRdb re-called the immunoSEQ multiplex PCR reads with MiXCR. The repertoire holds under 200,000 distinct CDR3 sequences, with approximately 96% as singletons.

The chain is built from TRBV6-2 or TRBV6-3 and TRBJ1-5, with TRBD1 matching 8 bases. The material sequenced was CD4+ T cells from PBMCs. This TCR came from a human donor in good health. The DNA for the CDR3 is TGTGCCAGCAGTTACGTCAGGGGGCGCGGGAGCAATCAGCCCCAGCATTTT. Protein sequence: CASSYVRGRGSNQPQHF.